This T cell receptor (beta chain) comes out of a study of blood T cell repertoires in COVID-19. The repertoire was sequenced with immunoSEQ multiplex PCR; TCRdb's copy has only in-frame clones and lacks some. The table records roughly 60,000 clones, roughly 80% of them present only once. CDR1 is SGHNT, CDR2 YYREEE, per germline (reference sequence). Losses at the gene ends were 4 bases for V and 5 bases for J; bases not matched to a gene: 7. The CDR3 covers 14 residues. Sequencing was performed on peripheral blood. The sequence derives from a man aged 45-65 years with COVID-19, enrolled during active disease. The gene calls are TRBV5-4 and TRBJ2-5; 8 positions match TRBD1. CDR3 DNA: TGTGCCAGCAGCGATGGACAGGGACGGGAGACCCAGTACTTC. This gives the protein CASSDGQGRETQYF.